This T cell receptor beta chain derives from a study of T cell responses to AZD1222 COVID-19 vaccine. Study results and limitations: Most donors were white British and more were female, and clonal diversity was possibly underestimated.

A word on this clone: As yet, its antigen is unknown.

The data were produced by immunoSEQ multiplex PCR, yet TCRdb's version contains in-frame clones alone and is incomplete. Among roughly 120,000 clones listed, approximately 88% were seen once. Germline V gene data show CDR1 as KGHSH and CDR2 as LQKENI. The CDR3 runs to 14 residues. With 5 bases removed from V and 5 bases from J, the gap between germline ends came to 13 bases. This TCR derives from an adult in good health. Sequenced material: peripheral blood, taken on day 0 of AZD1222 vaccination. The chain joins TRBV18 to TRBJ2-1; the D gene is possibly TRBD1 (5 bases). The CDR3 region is CASSSTSGNNEQFF. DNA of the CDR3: TGTGCCAGCTCATCCACGTCAGGGAACAATGAGCAGTTCTTC.